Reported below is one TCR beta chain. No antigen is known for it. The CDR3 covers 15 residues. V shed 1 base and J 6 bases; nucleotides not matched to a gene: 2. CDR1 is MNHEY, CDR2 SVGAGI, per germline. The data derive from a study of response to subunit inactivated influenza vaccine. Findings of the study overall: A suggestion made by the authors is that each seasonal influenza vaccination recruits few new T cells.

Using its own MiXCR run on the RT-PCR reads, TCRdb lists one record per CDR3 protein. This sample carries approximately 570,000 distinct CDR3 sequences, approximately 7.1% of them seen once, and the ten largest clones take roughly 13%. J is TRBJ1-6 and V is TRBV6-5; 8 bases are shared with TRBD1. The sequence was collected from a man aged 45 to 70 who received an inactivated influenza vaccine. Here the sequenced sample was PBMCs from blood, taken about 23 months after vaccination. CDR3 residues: CASSYLQGVNSPLHF. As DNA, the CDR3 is TGTGCCAGCAGTTACTTACAGGGGGTTAATTCACCCCTCCACTTT.